The 29 T cell receptor beta chains listed next were all sequenced from one sample in a study of response to subunit inactivated influenza vaccine. TCRdb re-analysed the RT-PCR reads in MiXCR, keeping a single row per CDR3 protein. This table holds roughly 290,000 distinct CDR3 sequences, roughly a fifth found once. The specimen comprised PBMCs from blood, sampled about 20 months after vaccination. Source of these receptors: a man between 50 and 69 years old who received an inactivated influenza vaccine.

This rearrangement joins TRBV5-8 to TRBJ2-3; D is uncertain. There are 14 residues in the CDR3. CDR1 is SGHTS, CDR2 YDEGEE, per germline. Between the trimmed V and J ends, which lost 4 bases and 1 base, there was a span of 10 bases. The CDR3 DNA is TGTGCCAGCAGCGTCAAACGGCGCACAGATACGCAGTATTTT. Protein sequence: CASSVKRRTDTQYF.

This clonotype was counted a few times. The chain has TRBV7-9 and TRBJ1-2; D is uncertain. V was clipped by 5 bases and J by 4 bases, with 17 bases between them. The CDR3 runs 15 residues. Germline V gene data show CDR1 as SEHNR and CDR2 as FQNEAQ (reference sequence). In nucleotides, the CDR3 is TGTGCCAGCAGCACTCGACCTTCGGCAGGCTATGGCTACACCTTC. Translating gives CASSTRPSAGYGYTF.

This clonotype was seen many times. This chain uses TRBV5-6 with TRBJ1-1, with D hard to call. V shed 4 bases and J shed 1 base, with 8 bases lying between them. The CDR3 covers 13 residues. CDR1 and CDR2 (germline): SGHDT, YYEEEE. The CDR3 coding sequence is TGTGCCAGCAGCCTGCCGGAGAACACTGAAGCTTTCTTT. The encoded protein is CASSLPENTEAFF.

The V call is TRBV11-2, the J call TRBJ2-1; TRBD1 is a possible D gene (5 bases). This CDR3 is 15 amino acids long. Trimming took off 3 bases at V and 2 bases at J, with 11 bases between the two ends. Per the germline V gene, CDR1 is SGHAT and CDR2 is FQNNGV. The CDR3 bases are TGTGCCAGCAGCTTTAGTCAGGGAACCTACAATGAGCAGTTCTTC. Translating gives CASSFSQGTYNEQFF.

The J gene is TRBJ2-2, the V gene TRBV7-6; 8 nucleotides align to TRBD1. Germline CDR1 SGHVS, CDR2 FNYEAQ. This CDR3 is 15 amino acids long. V shed 6 bases and J 7 bases; nucleotides not matched to a gene: 10. As DNA, the CDR3 is TGTGCCAGCAGTGCTTACGGACAGGGCTACGGGGAGCTGTTTTTT. Amino acid sequence: CASSAYGQGYGELFF.

CDR3 protein: CSARDRTAAENQPQHF. The CDR3 bases are TGCAGTGCTAGAGATCGGACGGCAGCTGAGAATCAGCCCCAGCATTTT. The chain is built from TRBV20-1 and TRBJ1-5; D uncertain. Trimming took off 0 bases at V and 4 bases at J, with 16 bases between the two ends. This CDR3 comprises 16 residues. Per the germline V gene, CDR1 is DFQATT and CDR2 is SNEGSKA (reference sequence).

V and J are TRBV5-1 and TRBJ1-3; the match to TRBD1 covers 7 bases. Per the germline V gene, CDR1 is SGHRS and CDR2 is YFSETQ. J was trimmed by 0 bases and V by 4 bases; bases with no gene match: 10. CDR3 length equals 17 residues. CDR3: CASSERDSQSSGNTIYF. The CDR3, as DNA: TGCGCCAGCAGCGAGAGGGACAGTCAGAGCTCTGGAAACACCATATATTTT.

This clonotype showed up just a few times. The chain employs TRBV6-5 and TRBJ1-2; 9 nucleotides line up with TRBD1. The CDR3 extends over 14 amino acids. V gave up 3 bases and J gave up 4 bases; unmatched junction bases: 3. Germline CDR1 and CDR2: MNHEY and SVGAGI. In nucleotides, the CDR3 is TGTGCCAGCAGTTATGGGACAGGGAGCTATGGCTACACCTTC. Translation: CASSYGTGSYGYTF.

The CDR3, as DNA: TGTGCCAGCAGCTTATTCCCAAGATCAGATACGCAGTATTTT. Its translation: CASSLFPRSDTQYF. This chain joins TRBV7-9 and TRBJ2-3; no definite D call. V was trimmed by 2 bases and J by 4 bases, leaving 10 bases between them. The CDR3 covers 14 residues. Germline V gene data show CDR1 as SEHNR and CDR2 as FQNEAQ (reference sequence).

This clonotype was seen repeatedly, ten times or more. V gene TRBV28 combines with J gene TRBJ1-5; 11 bases fit TRBD1. Germline-derived CDR1 and CDR2 are MDHEN and SYDVKM. The CDR3 has 14 residues. The junction had 3 bases not matched to a gene; V was cut back by 4 bases and J by 7 bases. CDR3 DNA sequence: TGTGCCAGCAGTTCAGGGACAGGGGGACAGCCCCAGCATTTT. It codes for CASSSGTGGQPQHF.

The rearrangement uses TRBV7-8 and TRBJ2-3, with D possibly matching TRBD1 (5 bases). CDR3 length: 16 amino acids. V lost 5 bases, J lost 0 bases, and 15 bases lay in between. Germline V gene data show CDR1 as SGHVS and CDR2 as FQNEAQ. The CDR3 DNA reads TGTGCCAGCAGCCAACCAGGGCCTAGAAGCACAGATACGCAGTATTTT. It translates to CASSQPGPRSTDTQYF.

This clonotype was observed many times. The chain is built from TRBV12-3 or TRBV12-4 and TRBJ1-5; TRBD1 agrees at 12 bases. Germline trimming cut 5 bases from V and 15 bases from J; bases unmatched to any gene: 8. This CDR3 spans 13 amino acids. The CDR3 reads CASSPPGQGAMHF. The DNA for the CDR3 is TGTGCCAGCAGTCCCCCGGGACAGGGGGCTATGCATTTT.

The chain uses TRBV2 and TRBJ2-7; no reliable D call. The CDR3 has 12 amino acids. V lost 5 bases and J lost 12, with 17 bases in between. CDR1 and CDR2 (germline): SNHLY, FYNNEI. The CDR3 bases are TGTGCCAGCAGTTCAAGACTTGAAAAGCGGTACTTC. This codes for CASSSRLEKRYF. Based on the CDR3 plus reference TRBV2 and TRBJ2-7, the full variable domain is EPEVTQTPSHQVTQMGQEVILRCVPISNHLYFYWYRQILGQKVEFLVSFYNNEISEKSEIFDDQFSVERPDGSNFTLKIRSTKLEDSAMYFCASSSRLEKRYFGPGTRLTVT.

The V and J genes are TRBV27 and TRBJ2-7; TRBD1 is a possible D gene (6 bases). Germline lookup yields CDR1 MNHEY and CDR2 SMNVEV (reference sequence). V lost 8 bases and J lost 2, with 13 bases in between. This CDR3 has 13 amino acids. CDR3 in DNA: TGTGCCAGCGCAGGGACACCAGCCTACGAGCAGTACTTC. Protein sequence: CASAGTPAYEQYF.

The chain uses TRBV18 and TRBJ2-7; D remains unclear. The germline V and J ends were trimmed by 6 bases and 6 bases, with 12 bases remaining between them. Germline values: CDR1 KGHSH, CDR2 LQKENI. This CDR3 is 12 amino acids long. As DNA, the CDR3 is TGTGCCAGCTCTGGGTACGACTTCGAGCAGTACTTC. Its translation is CASSGYDFEQYF.

This clonotype was counted between two and nine times. This chain uses TRBV19 with TRBJ2-1; no reliable D call. Germline V CDR1 and CDR2: LNHDA, SQIVND (reference sequence). This CDR3 region has 13 residues. Trimming removed 2 bases at V and 9 bases at J, with 11 bases between. CDR3 sequence reads: CASSISRKVEQFF. CDR3 DNA: TGTGCCAGTAGTATATCCAGAAAGGTTGAGCAGTTCTTC.

This clonotype was counted a few times. The V gene is TRBV10-3, the J gene TRBJ2-7; D is ambiguous. The CDR3 totals 13 residues. Germline CDR1 reads ENHRY; CDR2 reads SYGVKD. V was trimmed by 4 bases and J by 4 bases, leaving 11 bases between them. The CDR3 bases are TGTGCCATCAGTGTTGGACCAGAATACGAGCAGTACTTC. It codes for CAISVGPEYEQYF.

This clonotype was seen only a few times. CDR3 region: CAWSKNRGQYEQYF. CDR3 sequence (DNA): TGTGCCTGGAGTAAGAACAGGGGGCAATACGAGCAGTACTTC. This sequence joins TRBV30 and TRBJ2-7, with 9 bases fitting TRBD1. The CDR3 has 14 amino acids. The junction had 6 bases not matched to a gene; V was cut back by 2 bases and J by 4 bases. Per germline, CDR1 GTSNPN and CDR2 SVGIG (reference sequence).

This clonotype was picked up a small number of times. This chain joins TRBV5-5 and TRBJ2-1; a weak D match, TRBD1 (6 bases). Trimming left V 6 bases short and J 10 bases short, with 20 bases between. CDR3 length: 14 residues. Germline V gene data show CDR1 as SGHKS and CDR2 as YYEKEE (reference sequence). CDR3 in DNA: TGTGCCAGCACCCCCTTTTTCTCCGGGACAGAGCAGTTCTTC. It specifies CASTPFFSGTEQFF.

The table lists this clonotype with a few counts. The genes are TRBV10-3 and TRBJ1-2; unclear D gene. This CDR3 has 15 amino acids. CDR1 and CDR2 from the germline V gene are ENHRY and SYGVKD. The V and J ends lost 5 bases and 0 bases respectively, with 13 bases between them. The CDR3 is CAISTTDVTNYGYTF. CDR3 sequence (DNA): TGTGCCATCAGTACCACTGACGTAACTAACTATGGCTACACCTTC.

This clonotype was counted only a few times. The chain joins TRBV27 to TRBJ1-5, with D uncertain. The CDR3 is 19 amino acids. The ends were cut back, 0 bases at V and 0 bases at J, with 18 bases in the middle. Germline values: CDR1 MNHEY, CDR2 SMNVEV (reference sequence). DNA for the CDR3: TGTGCCAGCAGTTTATCGGGGTTATCCCTCTTGAATAGCAATCAGCCCCAGCATTTT. Its translation: CASSLSGLSLLNSNQPQHF.

This clonotype was detected only a few times. The chain employs TRBV29-1 and TRBJ2-1; TRBD2 aligns across 13 bases. Germline CDR1 is SQVTM and CDR2 is ANQGSEA. V gave up 0 bases and J gave up 4 bases; unmatched junction bases: 3. The CDR3 is 16 residues long. CDR3 sequence (DNA): TGCAGCGTTGAAGATTCGGGACTAGCGGGGTACAATGAGCAGTTCTTC. This codes for CSVEDSGLAGYNEQFF.

The J gene is TRBJ2-2, the V gene TRBV6-2 or TRBV6-3; a weak D match, TRBD2 (5 bases). The CDR3 loop spans 15 amino acids. Germline-derived CDR1 and CDR2 are MNHEY and SVGEGT. The germline V and J ends were trimmed by 0 bases and 4 bases, with 9 bases remaining between them. CDR3 nucleotides: TGTGCCAGCAGTTACTCAGGCGGGTCCACCGGGGAGCTGTTTTTT. Residues: CASSYSGGSTGELFF.

Worth noting for this clonotype: A read error may produce the germline difference seen at one junction end. The V call is TRBV20-1, the J call TRBJ2-7, with 10 positions matching TRBD1. This CDR3 has 14 residues. The V gene's germline CDR1 is DFQATT and CDR2 SNEGSKA (reference sequence). The CDR3 region has the DNA TGCAGTGCAAGAGACAGGGGGCGAACCTACGAGCAGTACTTC. Translated, it gives CSARDRGRTYEQYF.

The chain employs TRBV5-4 and TRBJ1-1; D uncertain. V was shortened by 4 bases and J by 4 bases, with 14 bases between the two germline ends. Germline CDR1 and CDR2: SGHNT and YYREEE (reference sequence). This CDR3 has 14 amino acids. The CDR3 nucleotides are TGTGCCAGCAGCCCCGCGAGCTTTTCCACTGAAGCTTTCTTT. It specifies CASSPASFSTEAFF.

The CDR3 here is CSAGQGGHQPQHF. The DNA of the CDR3 is TGCAGCGCCGGACAGGGTGGCCATCAGCCCCAGCATTTT. The chain employs TRBV29-1 and TRBJ1-5; 8 positions match TRBD1. V lost 7 bases and J lost 5; bases outside the gene matches: 7. In germline, CDR1 is SQVTM, CDR2 ANQGSEA. The CDR3 is made up of 13 amino acids.

Only one count was recorded for this clonotype. V and J are TRBV12-3 or TRBV12-4 and TRBJ2-1; 7 bases fit TRBD2. This CDR3 has 13 residues. The junction had 5 bases not matched to a gene; V was cut back by 7 bases and J by 5 bases. The CDR3 is CASTLGGDNEQFF. In DNA form, the CDR3 reads TGTGCCAGCACCCTGGGAGGGGACAATGAGCAGTTCTTC.

The rearrangement uses TRBV6-5 and TRBJ2-5; maybe TRBD2 (7 bases). Germline CDR1 is MNHEY and CDR2 is SVGAGI. The CDR3 runs 15 residues. The ends were cut back, 4 bases at V and 5 bases at J, with 17 bases in the middle. CDR3 sequence (DNA): TGTGCCAGCAGTTCATGGACTTGGGGGGGCGAGACCCAGTACTTC. Its protein is CASSSWTWGGETQYF.

CDR3 residues: CAISVSPTGEQYF. The CDR3 coding sequence is TGTGCCATCAGTGTGTCTCCCACGGGGGAGCAGTACTTC. This chain uses TRBV10-3 with TRBJ2-7; a possible D gene is TRBD2 (5 bases). The CDR3 loop spans 13 amino acids. The V end lost 4 bases, the J end lost 7 bases, and 14 bases lay between the germline ends. Germline-derived CDR1 and CDR2 are ENHRY and SYGVKD.